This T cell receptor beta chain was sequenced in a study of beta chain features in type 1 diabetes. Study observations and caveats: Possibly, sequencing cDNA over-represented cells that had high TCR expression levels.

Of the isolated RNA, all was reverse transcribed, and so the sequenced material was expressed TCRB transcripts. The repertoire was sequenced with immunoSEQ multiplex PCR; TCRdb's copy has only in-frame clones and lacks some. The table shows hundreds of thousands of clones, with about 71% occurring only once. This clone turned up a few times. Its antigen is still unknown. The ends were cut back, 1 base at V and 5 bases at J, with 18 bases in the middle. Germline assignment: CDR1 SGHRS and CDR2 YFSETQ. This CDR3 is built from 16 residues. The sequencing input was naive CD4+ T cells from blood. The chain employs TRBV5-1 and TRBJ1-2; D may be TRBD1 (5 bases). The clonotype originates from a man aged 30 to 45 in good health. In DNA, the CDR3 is TGCGCCAGCAGCTTGACAGGAGACCCGTCTCGATATGGCTACACCTTC. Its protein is CASSLTGDPSRYGYTF.